This record concerns one T cell receptor beta chain sequence. This record comes from a study of blood T cell repertoires in COVID-19. Across the whole study: Acute and convalescent COVID-19 samples came from the United States, Italy and Spain. PBMCs, B-cell-depleted T cells, or T cells were the source of the cDNA or gDNA that made up the material.

Original handling: Reference gene primer amplification yielded estimated nucleated cell counts. The table came from immunoSEQ multiplex PCR; TCRdb's copy has only in-frame clones and leaves some out. The D gene and trimming were derived from the DNA, and the V and J assignments and clone size from that table. This sample has around 190,000 clones, with roughly 79% found just once. It was during active infection that Seattle patients were enrolled and then longitudinally followed. Per germline, CDR1 MDHEN and CDR2 SYDVKM. Trimming shortened V by 5 bases and J by 3 bases, and 17 bases separated the two germline ends. The CDR3 has 15 residues.

Sequenced: peripheral blood. This sequence originates from a woman aged 40 to 50 with COVID-19, enrolled during active disease. The V call is TRBV28, the J call TRBJ2-7, with D possibly matching TRBD2 (5 bases). The CDR3: CASSIGGSKGYEQYF. Here the CDR3 DNA reads TGTGCCAGCAGTATTGGAGGATCCAAGGGCTACGAGCAGTACTTC.